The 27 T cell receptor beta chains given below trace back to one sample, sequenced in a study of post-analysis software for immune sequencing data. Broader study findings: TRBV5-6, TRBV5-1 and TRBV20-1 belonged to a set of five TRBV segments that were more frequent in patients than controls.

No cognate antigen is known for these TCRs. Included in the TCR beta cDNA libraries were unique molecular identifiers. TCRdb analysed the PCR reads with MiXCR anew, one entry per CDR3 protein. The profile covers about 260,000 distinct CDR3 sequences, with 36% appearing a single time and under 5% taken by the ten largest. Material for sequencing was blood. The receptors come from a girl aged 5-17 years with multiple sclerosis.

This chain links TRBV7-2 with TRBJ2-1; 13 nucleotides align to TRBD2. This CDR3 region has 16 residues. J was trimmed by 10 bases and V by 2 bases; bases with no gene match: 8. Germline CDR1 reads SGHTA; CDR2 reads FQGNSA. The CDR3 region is CASSLWGLAGFGEQFF. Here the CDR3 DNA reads TGTGCCAGCAGCTTATGGGGACTAGCGGGATTCGGGGAGCAGTTCTTC.

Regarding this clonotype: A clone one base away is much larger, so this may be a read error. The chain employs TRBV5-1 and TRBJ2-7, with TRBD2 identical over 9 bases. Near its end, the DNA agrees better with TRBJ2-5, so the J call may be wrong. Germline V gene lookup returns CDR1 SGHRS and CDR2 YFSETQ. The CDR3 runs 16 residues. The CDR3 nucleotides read TGCGCCAGCAGCTTGGATGGTTGCGGGGGGGCAGAGACCCAGTACTTC. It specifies CASSLDGCGGAETQYF.

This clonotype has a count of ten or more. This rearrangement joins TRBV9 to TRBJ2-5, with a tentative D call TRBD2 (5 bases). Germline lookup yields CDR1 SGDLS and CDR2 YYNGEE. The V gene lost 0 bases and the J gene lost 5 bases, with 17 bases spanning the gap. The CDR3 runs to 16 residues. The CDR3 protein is CASSVGVSDAGETQYF. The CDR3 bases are TGTGCCAGCAGCGTAGGGGTTTCGGACGCGGGTGAGACCCAGTACTTC.

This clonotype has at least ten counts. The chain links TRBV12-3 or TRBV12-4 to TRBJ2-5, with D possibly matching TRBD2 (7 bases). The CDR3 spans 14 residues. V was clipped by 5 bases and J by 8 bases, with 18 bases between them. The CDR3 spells CASSQLEGGATQYF. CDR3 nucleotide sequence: TGTGCCAGCAGTCAACTAGAGGGGGGGGCCACCCAGTACTTC.

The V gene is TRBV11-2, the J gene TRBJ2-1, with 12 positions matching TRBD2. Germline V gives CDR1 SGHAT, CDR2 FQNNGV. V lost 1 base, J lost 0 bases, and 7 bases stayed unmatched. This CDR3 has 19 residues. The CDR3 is CASSLASLAGGSSYNEQFF. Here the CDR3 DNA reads TGTGCCAGCAGCTTAGCTTCGCTAGCGGGAGGGAGCTCCTACAATGAGCAGTTCTTC.

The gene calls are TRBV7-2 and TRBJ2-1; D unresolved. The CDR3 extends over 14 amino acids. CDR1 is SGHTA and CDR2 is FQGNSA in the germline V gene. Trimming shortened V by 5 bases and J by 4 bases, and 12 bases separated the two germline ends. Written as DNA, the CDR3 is TGTGCCAGCAGCCAGCTCTCCCTTTACAATGAGCAGTTCTTC. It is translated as CASSQLSLYNEQFF.

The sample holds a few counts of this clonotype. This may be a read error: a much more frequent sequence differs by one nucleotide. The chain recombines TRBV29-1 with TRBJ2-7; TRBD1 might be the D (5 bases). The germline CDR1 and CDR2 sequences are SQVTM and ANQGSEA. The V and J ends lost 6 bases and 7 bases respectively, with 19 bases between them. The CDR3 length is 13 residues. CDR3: CSVAGLLRNEQYF. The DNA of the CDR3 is TGCAGCGTCGCAGGGCTACTACGAAATGAGCAGTACTTC.

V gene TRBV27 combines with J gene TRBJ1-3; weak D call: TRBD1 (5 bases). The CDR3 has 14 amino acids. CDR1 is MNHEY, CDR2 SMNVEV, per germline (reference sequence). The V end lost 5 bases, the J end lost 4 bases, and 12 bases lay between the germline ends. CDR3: CASSRGGVGNTIYF. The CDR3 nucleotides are TGTGCCAGCAGTCGGGGGGGGGTCGGAAACACCATATATTTT.

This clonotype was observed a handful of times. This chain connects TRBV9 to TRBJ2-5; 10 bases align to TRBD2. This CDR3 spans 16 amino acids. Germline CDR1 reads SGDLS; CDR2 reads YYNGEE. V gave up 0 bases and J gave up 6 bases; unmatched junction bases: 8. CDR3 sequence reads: CASSVAGSGGPQTQYF. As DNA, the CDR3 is TGTGCCAGCAGCGTAGCCGGTAGCGGGGGGCCACAGACCCAGTACTTC.

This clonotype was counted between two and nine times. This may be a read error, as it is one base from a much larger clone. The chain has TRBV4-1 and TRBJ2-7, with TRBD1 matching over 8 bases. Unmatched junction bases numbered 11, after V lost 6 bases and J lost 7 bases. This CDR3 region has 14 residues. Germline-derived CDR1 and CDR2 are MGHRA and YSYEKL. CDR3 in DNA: TGCGCCAGCAGATCCGGGACAGGCTTCAATGAGCAGTACTTC. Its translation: CASRSGTGFNEQYF.

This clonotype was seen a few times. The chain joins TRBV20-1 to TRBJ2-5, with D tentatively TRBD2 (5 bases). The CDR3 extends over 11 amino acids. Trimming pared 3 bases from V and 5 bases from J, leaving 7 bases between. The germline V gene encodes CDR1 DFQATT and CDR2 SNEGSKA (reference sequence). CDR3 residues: CSARAGETQYF. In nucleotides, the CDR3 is TGCAGTGCTAGGGCGGGCGAGACCCAGTACTTC.

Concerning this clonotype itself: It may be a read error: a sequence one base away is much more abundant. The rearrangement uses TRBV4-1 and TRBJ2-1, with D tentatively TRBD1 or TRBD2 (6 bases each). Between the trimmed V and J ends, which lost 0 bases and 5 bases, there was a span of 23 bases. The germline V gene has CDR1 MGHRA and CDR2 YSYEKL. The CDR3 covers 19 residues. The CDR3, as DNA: TGCGCCAGCAGCCAAGAGTTTGCGGGGTTAGCGGAGGGGGACAATGAGCAGTTCTTC. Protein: CASSQEFAGLAEGDNEQFF.

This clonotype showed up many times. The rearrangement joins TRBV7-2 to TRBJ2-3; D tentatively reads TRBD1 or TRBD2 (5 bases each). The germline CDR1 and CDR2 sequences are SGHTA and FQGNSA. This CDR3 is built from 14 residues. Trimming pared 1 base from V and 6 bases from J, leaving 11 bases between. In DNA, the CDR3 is TGTGCCAGCAGCTTAGGATCGTGGGGGGATACGCAGTATTTT. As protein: CASSLGSWGDTQYF.

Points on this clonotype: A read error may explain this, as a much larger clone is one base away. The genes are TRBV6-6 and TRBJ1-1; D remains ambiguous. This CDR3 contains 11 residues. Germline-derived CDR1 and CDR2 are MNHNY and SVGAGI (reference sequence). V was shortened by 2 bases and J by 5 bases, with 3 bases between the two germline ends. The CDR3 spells CASSYTTEAFF. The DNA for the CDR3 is TGTGCCAGCAGTTACACGACTGAAGCTTTCTTT.

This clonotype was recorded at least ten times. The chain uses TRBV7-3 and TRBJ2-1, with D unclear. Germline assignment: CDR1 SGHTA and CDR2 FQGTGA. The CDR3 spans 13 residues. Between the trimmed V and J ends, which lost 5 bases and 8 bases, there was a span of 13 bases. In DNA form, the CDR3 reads TGTGCCAGCAGCCTGGAACGGGCGGATGAGCAGTTCTTC. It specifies CASSLERADEQFF.

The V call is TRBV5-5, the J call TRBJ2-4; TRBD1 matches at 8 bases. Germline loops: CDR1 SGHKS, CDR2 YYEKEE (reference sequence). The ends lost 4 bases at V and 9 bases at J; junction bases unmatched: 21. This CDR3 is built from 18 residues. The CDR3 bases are TGTGCCAGCAGCGACGGGCCCGGGACAGGAGGCACCGGGGGCATTCAGTACTTC. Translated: CASSDGPGTGGTGGIQYF.

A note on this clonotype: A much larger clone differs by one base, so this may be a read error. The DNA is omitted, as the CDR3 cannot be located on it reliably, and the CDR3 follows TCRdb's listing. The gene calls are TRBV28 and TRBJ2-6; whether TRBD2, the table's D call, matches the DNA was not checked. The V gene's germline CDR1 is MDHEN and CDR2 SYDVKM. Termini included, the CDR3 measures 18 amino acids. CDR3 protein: CASTSAAAVGSGANVRTF.

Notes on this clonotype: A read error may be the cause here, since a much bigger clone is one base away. The CDR3 loop reads CSADGASGRIGNEQFF. Written as DNA, the CDR3 is TGCAGTGCTGATGGGGCTAGCGGGAGGATAGGCAATGAGCAGTTCTTC. The chain combines TRBV20-1 with TRBJ2-1; TRBD2 matches 11 bases. The CDR3 spans 16 residues. Trimming took 5 bases from V and 6 from J; bases not matched to a gene: 12. Germline assignment: CDR1 DFQATT and CDR2 SNEGSKA (reference sequence).

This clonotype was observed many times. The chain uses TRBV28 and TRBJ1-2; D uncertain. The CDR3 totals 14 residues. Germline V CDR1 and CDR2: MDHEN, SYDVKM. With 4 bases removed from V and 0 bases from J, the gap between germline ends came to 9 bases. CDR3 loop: CASSSHGANYGYTF. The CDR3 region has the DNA TGTGCCAGCAGTTCCCACGGGGCTAACTATGGCTACACCTTC.

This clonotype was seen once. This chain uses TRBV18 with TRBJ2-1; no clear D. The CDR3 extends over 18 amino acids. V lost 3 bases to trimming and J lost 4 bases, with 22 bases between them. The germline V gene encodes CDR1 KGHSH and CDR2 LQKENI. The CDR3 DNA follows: TGTGCCAGCTCACCGTCACCCGGGCCCGGACGGCTTTACAATGAGCAGTTCTTC. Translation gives CASSPSPGPGRLYNEQFF.

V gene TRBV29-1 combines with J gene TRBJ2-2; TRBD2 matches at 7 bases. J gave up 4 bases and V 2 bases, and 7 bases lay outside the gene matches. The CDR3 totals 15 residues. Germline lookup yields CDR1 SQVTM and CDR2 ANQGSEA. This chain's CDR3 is CSVELAPGGTGELFF. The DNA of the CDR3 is TGCAGCGTTGAACTGGCACCGGGGGGCACCGGGGAGCTGTTTTTT.

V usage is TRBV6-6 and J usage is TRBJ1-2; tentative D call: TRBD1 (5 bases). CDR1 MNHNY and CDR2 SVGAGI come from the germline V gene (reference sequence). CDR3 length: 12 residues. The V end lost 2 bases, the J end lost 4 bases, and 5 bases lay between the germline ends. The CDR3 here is CASSYDSYGYTF. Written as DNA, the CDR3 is TGTGCCAGCAGTTACGACAGCTATGGCTACACCTTC.

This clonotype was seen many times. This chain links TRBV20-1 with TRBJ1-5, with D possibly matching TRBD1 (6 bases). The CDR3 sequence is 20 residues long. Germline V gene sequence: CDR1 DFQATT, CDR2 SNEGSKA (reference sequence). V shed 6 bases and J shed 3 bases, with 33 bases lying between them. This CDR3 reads CSASVGGLGINLQSNQPQHF. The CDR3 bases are TGCAGTGCGTCCGTCGGGGGGCTAGGGATTAACCTACAGTCCAATCAGCCCCAGCATTTT.

CDR3 residues: CASSLVQPGTEAFF. The CDR3 DNA sequence: TGCGCCAGCAGCTTGGTACAGCCGGGGACTGAAGCTTTCTTT. The J gene is TRBJ1-1, the V gene TRBV5-1; D unresolved. The CDR3 is made up of 14 amino acids. CDR1 SGHRS and CDR2 YFSETQ come from the germline V gene. The ends were cut back, 0 bases at V and 5 bases at J, with 11 bases in the middle.

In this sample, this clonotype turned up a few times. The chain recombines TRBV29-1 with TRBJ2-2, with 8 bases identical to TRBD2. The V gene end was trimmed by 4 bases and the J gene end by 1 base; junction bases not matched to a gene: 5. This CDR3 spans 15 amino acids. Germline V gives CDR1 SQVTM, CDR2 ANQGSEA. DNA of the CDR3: TGCAGCGTTGTACGCCTAGCGGGGAACACCGGGGAGCTGTTTTTT. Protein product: CSVVRLAGNTGELFF.

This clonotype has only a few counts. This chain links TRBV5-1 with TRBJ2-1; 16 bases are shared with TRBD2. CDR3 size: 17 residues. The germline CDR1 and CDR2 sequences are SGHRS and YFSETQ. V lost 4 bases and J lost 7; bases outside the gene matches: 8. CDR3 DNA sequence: TGCGCCAGCAGCCAGGGACTAGCGGGAGGGTTCAGGAATGAGCAGTTCTTC. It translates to CASSQGLAGGFRNEQFF.

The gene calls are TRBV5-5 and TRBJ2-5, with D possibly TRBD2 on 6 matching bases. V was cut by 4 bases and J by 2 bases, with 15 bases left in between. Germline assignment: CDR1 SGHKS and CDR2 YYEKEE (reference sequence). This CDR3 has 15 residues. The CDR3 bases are TGTGCCAGCAGCCTGGGCTCGAGCGGGCAAGAGACCCAGTACTTC. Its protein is CASSLGSSGQETQYF.